This is a list of T cell receptor beta chains from one sample in a study of response to subunit inactivated influenza vaccine. TCRdb analysed the RT-PCR reads with MiXCR anew, one entry per CDR3 protein. This table has 400,000 to 650,000 distinct CDR3 sequences, approximately 7.7% appearing once. Material: PBMCs from blood, obtained around 25 months after vaccination. The receptors shown here come from a man aged 45 to 70 who received an inactivated influenza vaccine. Each CDR3 is given with its conserved first and last residue. The D gene is left open where the match is weak. Expanded clones get a size class; other rows say once, few or many, or leave the size out.

clone_size j_call v_call d_call cdr3_aa cdr3_nt
few TRBJ2-7 TRBV4-2 TRBD2 CASRQEEREGEDEQYF TGTGCCAGCAGACAAGAGGAGCGGGAGGGTGAAGACGAGCAGTACTTC
- TRBJ2-2 TRBV24-1 TRBD1 CATGGQENTGELFF TGTGCCACCGGGGGACAGGAGAACACCGGGGAGCTGTTTTTT
- TRBJ2-7 TRBV28 TRBD2 CASSSRTSGGLYEQYF TGTGCCAGCAGTTCCAGGACTAGCGGGGGGCTTTACGAGCAGTACTTC
- TRBJ2-1 TRBV6-2/TRBV6-3 - CASSPEVIGGRHNEQFF TGTGCCAGCAGCCCAGAAGTGATCGGGGGCCGTCACAATGAGCAGTTCTTC
many TRBJ2-7 TRBV12-3/TRBV12-4 TRBD2 CASSLARLAGISYEQYF TGTGCCAGCAGTTTAGCGCGGCTAGCGGGTATATCATACGAGCAGTACTTC
few TRBJ2-7 TRBV5-1 TRBD2 CASSFLGEGTYEQYF TGCGCCAGCAGCTTCCTTGGGGAGGGTACCTACGAGCAGTACTTC
- TRBJ2-2 TRBV7-2 - CASSYQSGNTGELFF TGTGCCAGCAGTTACCAATCAGGGAACACCGGGGAGCTGTTTTTT
once TRBJ2-1 TRBV3-1 TRBD2 CASSQVFAGGQSSYNEQFF TGTGCCAGCAGCCAAGTGTTCGCGGGGGGACAATCCTCCTACAATGAGCAGTTCTTC
- TRBJ2-7 TRBV10-2 - CASSVSGSYEQYF TGCGCCAGCAGTGTGTCTGGTTCCTACGAGCAGTACTTC
- TRBJ2-1 TRBV14 - CASSQRGLTGDNEQFF TGTGCCAGCAGCCAAAGGGGCCTAACTGGGGACAATGAGCAGTTCTTC
many TRBJ2-2 TRBV24-1 TRBD1 CATSDSGTGNTGELFF TGTGCCACCAGTGATTCCGGGACAGGGAACACCGGGGAGCTGTTTTTT
many TRBJ2-7 TRBV10-3 - CAISESGGREQYF TGTGCCATCAGTGAGTCCGGGGGTCGCGAGCAGTACTTC
- TRBJ2-4 TRBV20-1 - CSAREQTSNIQYF TGCAGTGCTAGAGAACAGACTAGTAACATTCAGTACTTC
many TRBJ2-5 TRBV29-1 - CSVVRQQETQYF TGCAGCGTTGTAAGGCAGCAAGAGACCCAGTACTTC
many TRBJ2-3 TRBV20-1 TRBD2 CSAREGLAGVLGAQYF TGCAGTGCTAGAGAGGGACTAGCGGGCGTTTTAGGTGCGCAGTATTTT
many TRBJ2-1 TRBV20-1 - CSARDLVHNEQFF TGCAGTGCTAGGGACTTGGTCCACAATGAGCAGTTCTTC
- TRBJ2-3 TRBV5-1 TRBD2 CASSQRTSYVTQYF TGCGCCAGCAGCCAACGGACTAGCTATGTTACGCAGTATTTT
many TRBJ2-3 TRBV7-2 - CASSLVVASRSTDTQYF TGTGCCAGCAGCTTAGTCGTGGCTAGTCGCAGCACAGATACGCAGTATTTT
- TRBJ2-7 TRBV20-1 - CSARDLRRIAYEQYF TGCAGTGCTAGAGATCTGCGGAGAATAGCCTACGAGCAGTACTTC
many TRBJ2-2 TRBV7-2 - CASSSTDTGELFF TGTGCCAGCAGTTCGACAGACACCGGGGAGCTGTTTTTT
many TRBJ2-6 TRBV5-1 - CASQSIGSQSGGANVLTF TGCGCCAGCCAATCCATCGGCAGCCAATCTGGTGGGGCCAACGTCCTGACTTTC
few TRBJ1-5 TRBV7-8 TRBD1 CASSLNAGQGINQPQHF TGTGCCAGCAGCTTAAATGCGGGACAGGGTATCAATCAGCCCCAGCATTTT
few TRBJ1-2 TRBV5-1 TRBD1 CASSERTGDYGYTF TGCGCCAGCAGCGAGCGGACAGGGGACTATGGCTACACCTTC
many TRBJ2-7 TRBV7-2 - CASSLVKHEQYF TGTGCCAGCAGCTTAGTCAAGCACGAGCAGTACTTC
- TRBJ1-2 TRBV5-1 - CASSFRVDYGYTF TGCGCCAGCAGCTTCAGGGTCGACTATGGCTACACCTTC
- TRBJ1-1 TRBV5-1 - CASSLTSGTNTEAFF TGCGCCAGCAGCTTGACTTCAGGGACCAACACTGAAGCTTTCTTT
- TRBJ1-1 TRBV5-1 TRBD1 CASSGIQGTNTEAFF TGCGCCAGCAGCGGAATACAGGGGACGAACACTGAAGCTTTCTTT
few TRBJ2-2 TRBV20-1 - CSATHHRLSANTGELFF TGCAGTGCTACTCACCACAGGTTAAGCGCGAACACCGGGGAGCTGTTTTTT
few TRBJ1-5 TRBV19 - CASSKEHSNQPQHF TGTGCCAGTTCGAAGGAGCATAGCAATCAGCCCCAGCATTTT
- TRBJ2-7 TRBV7-2 TRBD2 CASSAGLAGAQTYEQYF TGTGCCAGCAGCGCGGGACTAGCGGGGGCCCAGACCTACGAGCAGTACTTC
- TRBJ2-1 TRBV4-2 TRBD2 CASSRETSGRGNEQFF TGTGCCAGCAGCCGAGAGACTAGCGGGAGAGGGAATGAGCAGTTCTTC
few TRBJ2-7 TRBV19 - CASSMGGLTHEQYF TGTGCCAGTAGTATGGGGGGTCTCACCCACGAGCAGTACTTC
many TRBJ2-5 TRBV6-5 - CASTDNAETQYF TGTGCCAGCACCGACAATGCTGAGACCCAGTACTTC
few TRBJ1-5 TRBV3-1 - CASSSLQGQPQHF TGTGCCAGCAGCTCATTGCAGGGCCAGCCCCAGCATTTT
- TRBJ2-2 TRBV7-2 - CASSGGWLTGELFF TGTGCCAGCAGCGGGGGATGGCTCACCGGGGAGCTGTTTTTT
many TRBJ2-5 TRBV7-2 TRBD1 CASSLASGQKETQYF TGTGCCAGCAGCTTAGCGTCGGGACAGAAAGAGACCCAGTACTTC
many TRBJ2-1 TRBV20-1 - CSASLSGTQRSREQFF TGCAGTGCCTCTCTTTCCGGGACTCAGAGGTCTCGCGAGCAGTTCTTC
few TRBJ1-1 TRBV12-3/TRBV12-4 - CASSFSSEIEAFF TGTGCCAGCAGTTTTAGTTCAGAGATTGAAGCTTTCTTT
many TRBJ1-1 TRBV4-1 - CASSPQITGAEAFF TGCGCCAGCAGCCCACAAATAACTGGCGCTGAAGCTTTCTTT
few TRBJ1-2 TRBV10-3 - CAISRTYYGYTF TGTGCCATCAGCAGAACATACTATGGCTACACCTTC
few TRBJ2-2 TRBV6-1 TRBD2 CAISEAGLAGGGTGELFF TGTGCCATCAGTGAAGCGGGACTAGCGGGAGGAGGTACCGGGGAGCTGTTTTTT
many TRBJ1-2 TRBV5-1 - CASSSRDYGYTF TGCGCCAGCAGCTCCCGGGACTATGGCTACACCTTC
- TRBJ1-1 TRBV20-1 - CSARERGSIEAFF TGCAGTGCTAGAGAACGGGGAAGCATTGAAGCTTTCTTT
once TRBJ2-5 TRBV12-3/TRBV12-4 - CASSSWTGEGSQYF TGTGCCAGCAGTTCCTGGACTGGCGAGGGGTCCCAGTACTTC
- TRBJ1-1 TRBV20-1 - CSARDEGFRGTEAFF TGCAGTGCTAGAGATGAAGGGTTTCGGGGCACTGAAGCTTTCTTT
- TRBJ2-2 TRBV20-1 TRBD2 CSAKPRLAGGPTGELFF TGCAGTGCTAAACCCCGTTTAGCGGGAGGGCCTACCGGGGAGCTGTTTTTT
few TRBJ2-1 TRBV9 - CASSEGVARRYNEQFF TGTGCCAGCAGCGAGGGAGTAGCGCGACGCTACAATGAGCAGTTCTTC
- TRBJ1-1 TRBV5-1 - CASSLSGSGNTEAFF TGCGCCAGCAGCTTGTCTGGGTCTGGAAACACTGAAGCTTTCTTT
many TRBJ2-2 TRBV28 - CASSLPDKSPAHGELFF TGTGCCAGCAGTTTGCCAGACAAGTCTCCGGCACACGGGGAGCTGTTTTTT
- TRBJ2-3 TRBV12-3/TRBV12-4 TRBD2 CASSRGLAGAKDTQYF TGTGCCAGCAGCCGCGGACTAGCGGGAGCAAAAGATACGCAGTATTTT
few TRBJ2-5 TRBV20-1 TRBD1 CSAGTGRETQYF TGCAGTGCGGGGACAGGGAGAGAGACCCAGTACTTC
many TRBJ1-2 TRBV20-1 TRBD1 CSAYPWTGGHYGYTF TGCAGTGCTTACCCTTGGACAGGGGGACACTATGGCTACACCTTC
- TRBJ1-3 TRBV10-3 TRBD1 CAISPSGYRGTNTIYF TGTGCCATCAGCCCCTCGGGTTACAGGGGGACAAACACCATATATTTT
few TRBJ2-7 TRBV7-2 - CASSSFRSLLYEQYF TGTGCCAGCAGCTCCTTCCGCTCCCTCCTTTACGAGCAGTACTTC
few TRBJ1-2 TRBV5-1 - CASTTLPDYNYGYTF TGCGCCAGCACTACTTTACCGGATTATAACTATGGCTACACCTTC
- TRBJ2-3 TRBV29-1 TRBD2 CSVATSGPPVTDTQYF TGCAGCGTTGCTACTAGCGGACCGCCCGTCACAGATACGCAGTATTTT
few TRBJ2-3 TRBV6-2/TRBV6-3 - CASSRAVGGRTDTQYF TGTGCCAGCAGCCGGGCGGTCGGGGGCAGGACAGATACGCAGTATTTT